Listed here are 19 T cell receptor beta chains from one sample, sequenced in a study of control samples from healthy donors and cancer patients (dated by TCRdb to about 2020). Receptor amplification or capture employed the immunoSEQ multiplex PCR assay. TCRdb limited this immuneACCESS table to in-frame rearrangements with V and J called. A share of clones is missing; checked studies link under half to unresolved V genes, and the rest is unexplained. Within this sample are tens of thousands of clones, with about 87% of them counted one time only. 1.9% of the sample goes to the ten largest clones. The sample consisted of PBMCs. The receptors were gathered from a woman aged 55-69 years with head and neck cancer.

This chain joins TRBV6-4 and TRBJ2-1; D remains ambiguous. The CDR3 sequence is 13 residues long. Trimming removed 11 bases at V and 9 bases at J, with 20 bases between. Germline V gene lookup returns CDR1 MRHNA and CDR2 SNTAGT. The CDR3 is CASNKGPSFEQFF. DNA for the CDR3: TGTGCCTCCAATAAGGGCCCCTCGTTTGAGCAGTTCTTC.

This chain joins TRBV29-1 and TRBJ2-7; 9 bases map to TRBD1. The germline CDR1 and CDR2 sequences are SQVTM and ANQGSEA. Trimming removed 2 bases from V and 3 bases from J; junction bases left unmatched: 14. This CDR3 has 17 amino acids. Written as DNA, the CDR3 is TGCAGCGTTGAACCGCGAGGAACAAGGACAGGGGACTACGAGCAGTACTTC. This translates into CSVEPRGTRTGDYEQYF.

The gene calls are TRBV7-9 and TRBJ2-2; 9 bases are a match to TRBD1. Losses at the gene ends were 4 bases for V and 5 bases for J; bases not matched to a gene: 14. The V gene's germline CDR1 is SEHNR and CDR2 FQNEAQ (reference sequence). The CDR3 length is 18 residues. CDR3 sequence (DNA): TGTGCCAGCAGCTCTTTAAGAACCGGGACAGGGAGGACCGGGGAGCTGTTTTTT. It is translated as CASSSLRTGTGRTGELFF.

The chain uses TRBV4-1 and TRBJ2-7; D remains unclear. Trimming removed 0 bases at V and 4 bases at J, with 13 bases between. There are 15 residues in the CDR3. Germline V lookup: CDR1 MGHRA, CDR2 YSYEKL. In DNA, the CDR3 is TGCGCCAGCAGCCAAGAGAGGCTTCCTTGGTACGAGCAGTACTTC. Translated: CASSQERLPWYEQYF.

V gene TRBV3-1 (or the pseudogene TRBV3-2) combines with J gene TRBJ2-7; D remains ambiguous. CDR1 and CDR2 (germline): LGHDT, YNNKEL (reference sequence). The CDR3 has 16 amino acids. Trimming left V 1 base short and J 0 bases short, with 13 bases between. Written as DNA, the CDR3 is TGTGCCAGCAGCCAAGTATTTACTGAAGACTCCTACGAGCAGTACTTC. As protein: CASSQVFTEDSYEQYF.

This clone was recorded once. The V call is TRBV11-2, the J call TRBJ2-1, with a possible D match to TRBD1 (5 bases). Germline loops: CDR1 SGHAT, CDR2 FQNNGV. This CDR3 spans 15 amino acids. Trimming took off 2 bases at V and 9 bases at J, with 17 bases between the two ends. CDR3 sequence reads: CASSLSGQGHTEQFF. CDR3 sequence (DNA): TGTGCCAGCAGCTTAAGTGGACAAGGGCACACTGAGCAGTTCTTC.

J is TRBJ2-3 and V is TRBV5-4, with D unclear. V was trimmed by 4 bases and J by 1 base, leaving 10 bases between them. The length of the CDR3 is 14 residues. CDR1 is SGHNT and CDR2 is YYREEE in the germline V gene (reference sequence). The CDR3 DNA is TGTGCCAGCAGCGTCCGGCGAGGCACAGATACGCAGTATTTT. Amino acids: CASSVRRGTDTQYF.

The V and J genes are TRBV9 and TRBJ1-4, with 7 bases that match TRBD1. The trim removed 3 bases at V and 2 bases at J, leaving 4 bases unmatched. Germline V gives CDR1 SGDLS, CDR2 YYNGEE. This CDR3 is 15 amino acids long. Written as DNA, the CDR3 is TGTGCCAGCAGCGCACGGACAGGTACTAATGAAAAACTGTTTTTT. It yields the protein CASSARTGTNEKLFF.

The chain carries TRBV18 and TRBJ2-7; TRBD1 might be the D (6 bases). Per the germline V gene, CDR1 is KGHSH and CDR2 is LQKENI. V was pared by 5 bases and J by 6 bases, with 17 bases between. The CDR3 consists of 14 residues. The CDR3: CASSVQQGEAEQYF. The CDR3 bases are TGTGCCAGCTCAGTCCAACAGGGAGAAGCCGAGCAGTACTTC.

This clone was picked up a small number of times. This chain links TRBV5-1 with TRBJ2-3; no clear D. The CDR3 runs to 14 residues. In germline, CDR1 is SGHRS, CDR2 YFSETQ. V dropped 0 bases and J dropped 1 base, with 6 bases sitting between them. The CDR3 DNA is TGCGCCAGCAGCTTGGGGTATGGCACAGATACGCAGTATTTT. Translation gives CASSLGYGTDTQYF.

The chain recombines TRBV19 with TRBJ1-4; no definite D call. Deletions cut 10 bases from V and 6 bases from J, with 6 bases between. This CDR3 comprises 10 residues. The V gene's germline CDR1 is LNHDA and CDR2 SQIVND (reference sequence). The CDR3, as DNA: TGTGCCACTTGGTATGAAAAACTGTTTTTT. Encoded protein: CATWYEKLFF.

V and J are TRBV2 and TRBJ2-1, with D possibly called TRBD1 or TRBD2 (5 bases each). There are 14 residues in the CDR3. The germline V gene has CDR1 SNHLY and CDR2 FYNNEI. Trimming shortened V by 6 bases and J by 9 bases, and 18 bases separated the two germline ends. The CDR3 DNA reads as TGTGCCAGCAGGAAAAACCGGGACGCTTTTGAGCAGTTCTTC. Translating gives CASRKNRDAFEQFF.

The chain joins TRBV29-1 to TRBJ2-2; D gene ambiguous. The CDR3 length is 13 residues. The germline V gene encodes CDR1 SQVTM and CDR2 ANQGSEA. Trimming left V 4 bases short and J 2 bases short, with 8 bases between. CDR3 coding DNA: TGCAGCGTTGCTCCTGTAAACACCGGGGAGCTGTTTTTT. Translation: CSVAPVNTGELFF.

V and J are TRBV5-4 and TRBJ2-1; D is uncertain. V lost 0 bases to trimming and J lost 5 bases, with 3 bases between them. The V gene's germline CDR1 is SGHNT and CDR2 YYREEE (reference sequence). The length of the CDR3 is 12 residues. As DNA, the CDR3 is TGTGCCAGCAGCTTGGACCACAATGAGCAGTTCTTC. This codes for CASSLDHNEQFF.

The rearrangement uses TRBV7-2 and TRBJ2-7, with D maybe TRBD2 (7 bases). Germline V gives CDR1 SGHTA, CDR2 FQGNSA. V lost 0 bases to trimming and J lost 2 bases, with 20 bases between them. This CDR3 has 18 amino acids. CDR3 region: CASSLAPGGQGAPYEQYF. The DNA of the CDR3 is TGTGCCAGCAGCTTAGCCCCCGGGGGGCAGGGTGCCCCCTACGAGCAGTACTTC.

The chain is built from TRBV12-3 or TRBV12-4 and TRBJ2-7; no reliable D call. Trimming removed 0 bases at V and 3 bases at J, with 3 bases between. The CDR3 is 12 residues long. In DNA form, the CDR3 reads TGTGCCAGCAGTTTAGCTAGCTACGAGCAGTACTTC. This sequence encodes CASSLASYEQYF.

The CDR3 here is CASSLASGGTGELFF. For the CDR3, the DNA is TGTGCCAGCAGCTTAGCTAGCGGGGGCACCGGGGAGCTGTTTTTT. This sequence joins TRBV11-3 and TRBJ2-2, with 10 bases fitting TRBD2. CDR1 is SGHNT and CDR2 is YENEEA in the germline V gene. The CDR3 is made up of 15 amino acids. V lost 1 base, J lost 4 bases, and 0 bases stayed unmatched.

The J gene is TRBJ1-5, the V gene TRBV15, with unresolved D. In germline, CDR1 is LNHNV, CDR2 YYDKDF (reference sequence). The V end lost 0 bases, the J end lost 3 bases, and 6 bases lay between the germline ends. The CDR3 is 14 residues long. This CDR3 is CATSRDRVNQPQHF. The DNA of the CDR3 is TGTGCCACCAGCAGAGATAGGGTCAATCAGCCCCAGCATTTT.

The J gene is TRBJ2-5, the V gene TRBV2, with a weak D call TRBD2 (5 bases). V was shortened by 0 bases and J by 3 bases, with 11 bases between the two germline ends. This CDR3 has 15 amino acids. Germline V gives CDR1 SNHLY, CDR2 FYNNEI. CDR3 sequence: CASSEALAGEETQYF. For the CDR3, the DNA is TGTGCCAGCAGTGAAGCTCTCGCGGGCGAAGAGACCCAGTACTTC.